These 32 T cell receptor beta chains were all obtained from the same sample, sequenced in a study of Graves' ophthalmopathy and Graves' hyperthyroidism. RNA served as the template for amplifying TCR beta CDR3 regions. Following a first-round RT-PCR that used HTBI primers, a second-round multiplex PCR was carried out. TCRdb used MiXCR to reprocess the multiplex PCR reads, holding one entry per CDR3 protein. The table includes 650,000 to 900,000 distinct CDR3 sequences, 35% to 50% detected once. What was sequenced was peripheral blood. These TCRs come from an adult man with Graves' ophthalmopathy.

The rearrangement uses TRBV5-1 and TRBJ2-2; 7 bases map to TRBD1. This CDR3 is built from 14 residues. V dropped 7 bases and J dropped 2; count of bases not matched to a gene: 5. The germline V gene has CDR1 SGHRS and CDR2 YFSETQ. DNA of the CDR3: TGCGCCAGCGACCGGGACAGCAACACCGGGGAGCTGTTTTTT. Its translation is CASDRDSNTGELFF.

The genes are TRBV10-1 and TRBJ2-3; D is unclear. V lost 3 bases to trimming and J lost 4 bases, with 5 bases between them. CDR1 is WNHNN, CDR2 SYGVQD, per germline (reference sequence). CDR3 length: 12 residues. In DNA, the CDR3 is TGCGCCAGCAGTGAAAATGCAGATACGCAGTATTTT. It specifies CASSENADTQYF.

The gene calls are TRBV7-2 and TRBJ2-3; TRBD1 is a possible D gene (5 bases). Trimming pared 4 bases from V and 0 bases from J, leaving 8 bases between. Germline V gives CDR1 SGHTA, CDR2 FQGNSA. The length of the CDR3 is 14 residues. CDR3 nucleotide sequence: TGTGCCAGCAGCTGGAGACAGAGCACAGATACGCAGTATTTT. This sequence encodes CASSWRQSTDTQYF. Filled out from reference TRBV7-2 and TRBJ2-3, the complete variable domain reads GAGVSQSPSNKVTEKGKDVELRCDPISGHTALYWYRQSLGQGLEFLIYFQGNSAPDKSGLPSDRFSAERTGGSVSTLTIQRTQQEDSAVYLCASSWRQSTDTQYFGPGTRLTVL.

This clonotype came up many times. The rearrangement uses TRBV29-1 and TRBJ2-5; D not certain. This CDR3 region has 12 residues. Germline loops: CDR1 SQVTM, CDR2 ANQGSEA. V dropped 2 bases and J dropped 2 bases, with 6 bases sitting between them. This CDR3 is CSVEQEQETQYF. The CDR3 DNA is TGCAGCGTTGAACAGGAACAAGAGACCCAGTACTTC.

In this sample, this clonotype turned up many times. The rearrangement joins TRBV7-3 to TRBJ2-5; D uncertain. CDR1 and CDR2 from the germline V gene are SGHTA and FQGTGA. V lost 3 bases and J 4 bases, leaving 9 bases between the germline ends. This CDR3 has 13 amino acids. The CDR3 DNA reads TGTGCCAGCAGCTTGGTGCAACGAGAGACCCAGTACTTC. Translation gives CASSLVQRETQYF.

This clonotype was recorded at least ten times. This chain connects TRBV7-2 to TRBJ2-6, with 9 nucleotides matching TRBD2. V lost 1 base, J lost 2 bases, and 6 bases stayed unmatched. Looked up from germline, CDR1 is SGHTA and CDR2 is FQGNSA. This CDR3 spans 18 amino acids. This CDR3 reads CASSLGSLAGTGANVLTF. The CDR3 region has the DNA TGTGCCAGCAGCTTAGGTTCGCTAGCGGGGACTGGGGCCAACGTCCTGACTTTC.

As for this clonotype: This could be a read error, since a much larger clone is one nucleotide away. The V gene is TRBV2, the J gene TRBJ2-5, with TRBD2 matching over 9 bases. With 6 bases clipped from V and 1 base from J, the junction kept 9 bases outside the gene matches. Germline CDR1 reads SNHLY; CDR2 reads FYNNEI. The CDR3 covers 16 residues. The CDR3 sequence is CASRRGPAGGQETQYF. The CDR3 bases are TGTGCCAGCAGAAGGGGCCCAGCGGGGGGCCAAGAGACCCAGTACTTC.

This clonotype was detected once. This chain joins TRBV25-1 and TRBJ2-5; D gene ambiguous. CDR3 length: 15 amino acids. V lost 6 bases and J 0 bases, leaving 14 bases between the germline ends. Germline CDR1 and CDR2: MGHDK and SYGVNS. In DNA form, the CDR3 reads TGTGCCAGCAGCTCTCCCCTGAGGTACCAAGAGACCCAGTACTTC. Protein sequence: CASSSPLRYQETQYF.

In the case of this clonotype: One junction end does not reproduce the germline sequence, and a read error may be involved. The V and J genes are TRBV9 and TRBJ1-1, with TRBD1 matching over 12 bases. The CDR3 totals 14 residues. Looked up from germline, CDR1 is SGDLS and CDR2 is YYNGEE. The CDR3 sequence is CTSSRDRGHTEAFF. The DNA for the CDR3 is TGTACCAGCAGCCGGGACAGGGGGCACACTGAAGCTTTCTTT.

This chain joins TRBV29-1 and TRBJ1-2, with D possibly being TRBD1 (6 bases). Between the trimmed V and J ends, which lost 6 bases and 5 bases, there was a span of 16 bases. Germline-derived CDR1 and CDR2 are SQVTM and ANQGSEA. This CDR3 comprises 13 residues. The CDR3 spells CSVAGQTEYGYTF. In DNA form, the CDR3 reads TGCAGCGTCGCCGGACAGACGGAATATGGCTACACCTTC. Drawing the rest from reference TRBV29-1 and TRBJ1-2, the complete variable domain is SAVISQKPSRDICQRGTSLTIQCQVDSQVTMMFWYRQQPGQSLTLIATANQGSEATYESGFVIDKFPISRPNLTFSTLTVSNMSPEDSSIYLCSVAGQTEYGYTFGSGTRLTVV.

The chain uses TRBV4-3 and TRBJ2-7, with D tentatively TRBD1 or TRBD2 (5 bases each). Germline V lookup: CDR1 LGHNA, CDR2 YSLEER. The V and J ends lost 1 base and 8 bases respectively, with 24 bases between them. CDR3 length equals 17 residues. The CDR3, as DNA: TGCGCCAGCAGCCAAGGAGGTTGGACGGGACCTCATGTAAAGCAGTACTTC. As protein: CASSQGGWTGPHVKQYF.

The V call is TRBV2, the J call TRBJ2-3, with no clear D. Germline V lookup: CDR1 SNHLY, CDR2 FYNNEI. The ends were cut back, 1 base at V and 4 bases at J, with 18 bases in the middle. This CDR3 spans 17 amino acids. The CDR3 coding sequence is TGTGCCAGCAGTGAAGAGGGAATGGGCAGTTCAGCAGATACGCAGTATTTT. Protein sequence: CASSEEGMGSSADTQYF.

Ten or more counts support this clonotype. The rearrangement joins TRBV15 to TRBJ1-1; D gene uncertain. The CDR3 totals 14 residues. Trimming took off 3 bases at V and 1 base at J, with 9 bases between the two ends. The germline V gene encodes CDR1 LNHNV and CDR2 YYDKDF (reference sequence). In nucleotides, the CDR3 is TGTGCCACCAGCAGGGGCGGAGGGAACACTGAAGCTTTCTTT. Translated: CATSRGGGNTEAFF.

This chain connects TRBV19 to TRBJ2-5, with 12 nucleotides matching TRBD1. Germline lookup yields CDR1 LNHDA and CDR2 SQIVND (reference sequence). This CDR3 is 15 amino acids long. Trimming at V came to 3 bases and at J to 4 bases, leaving 3 bases not matched to a gene. Here the CDR3 DNA reads TGTGCCAGTAGTATGGGACAGGGGGCTCCAGAGACCCAGTACTTC. It translates to CASSMGQGAPETQYF.

A note on this clonotype: Here the CDR3 omits its conserved ending phenylalanine or tryptophan, so a read error is the likely source. J is TRBJ2-7 and V is TRBV20-1, with 8 bases matching TRBD2. CDR3 length: 15 residues. V lost 2 bases to trimming and J lost 6 bases; unmatched junction nucleotides: 12. CDR1 and CDR2 (germline): DFQATT, SNEGSKA (reference sequence). DNA of the CDR3: TGCAGTGCTAGACATTCCGGGAGGGGCTCATCCGAGCAGTACTGC. Translating it yields CSARHSGRGSSEQYC.

This clonotype was seen at least ten times. J is TRBJ1-6 and V is TRBV7-8; D might be TRBD1 (5 bases). The V end lost 3 bases, the J end lost 6 bases, and 9 bases lay between the germline ends. From germline, CDR1 is SGHVS and CDR2 FQNEAQ. The CDR3 runs to 14 residues. This chain's CDR3 is CASSFQGRNSPLHF. The CDR3 region has the DNA TGTGCCAGCAGCTTTCAGGGACGTAATTCACCCCTCCACTTT.

The sample holds many counts of this clonotype. The rearrangement joins TRBV7-9 to TRBJ2-2; either TRBD1 or TRBD2 may supply D (5 bases each). V was shortened by 4 bases and J by 10 bases, with 13 bases between the two germline ends. CDR1 is SEHNR and CDR2 is FQNEAQ in the germline V gene (reference sequence). The CDR3 totals 13 residues. The CDR3 DNA follows: TGTGCCAGCAGCTCAAGGGACCGAGAGGAGCTGTTTTTT. Amino acids: CASSSRDREELFF.

There are a few counts of this clonotype. This chain connects TRBV28 to TRBJ2-5; D unclear. Per germline, CDR1 MDHEN and CDR2 SYDVKM. This CDR3 has 15 amino acids. V was cut by 2 bases and J by 4 bases, with 14 bases left in between. In DNA form, the CDR3 reads TGTGCCAGCAGTTTAGGGCAGGTAGAAGGAGAGACCCAGTACTTC. It encodes CASSLGQVEGETQYF.

As to this clonotype: At one end the junction does not follow the germline gene, possibly because of a read error. The J gene is TRBJ2-2, the V gene TRBV10-3; 11 bases agree with TRBD2. The V gene's germline CDR1 is ENHRY and CDR2 SYGVKD. The CDR3 has 15 amino acids. DNA for the CDR3: TGTGCCAGCAGTCCGGGGACTAGCGGATCCGGGGAGCTGTTTTTT. Translating gives CASSPGTSGSGELFF.

The sample holds many counts of this clonotype. V usage is TRBV15 and J usage is TRBJ2-5; TRBD2 might be the D (6 bases). Germline V CDR1 and CDR2: LNHNV, YYDKDF (reference sequence). There are 15 residues in the CDR3. V was pared by 1 base and J by 4 bases, with 13 bases between. The CDR3 region is CATSRVGGRTETQYF. The CDR3, as DNA: TGTGCCACCAGCAGAGTCGGGGGTAGGACAGAGACCCAGTACTTC.

This clonotype was detected ten times or more. This chain joins TRBV7-2 and TRBJ1-2, with D possibly being TRBD1 (5 bases). The CDR3 contains 17 residues. Trimming pared 6 bases from V and 4 bases from J, leaving 24 bases between. Germline V lookup: CDR1 SGHTA, CDR2 FQGNSA. CDR3 region: CASSSTGWQGIFYGYTF. The CDR3 DNA is TGTGCCAGCAGTTCTACCGGGTGGCAGGGAATATTCTATGGCTACACCTTC.

This clonotype was counted a few times. J is TRBJ1-1 and V is TRBV6-4; D is unresolved. V was trimmed by 4 bases and J by 2 bases, leaving 8 bases between them. There are 13 residues in the CDR3. Germline-derived CDR1 and CDR2 are MRHNA and SNTAGT. CDR3 protein: CASSATRNTEAFF. In nucleotides, the CDR3 is TGTGCCAGCAGTGCCACAAGAAACACTGAAGCTTTCTTT.

Remarks on this clonotype: This may come from a read error, since a much larger clone is one base off. This chain uses TRBV29-1 with TRBJ1-2, with D possibly being TRBD1 (5 bases). V lost 5 bases to trimming and J lost 7 bases, with 11 bases between them. The germline CDR1 and CDR2 sequences are SQVTM and ANQGSEA. The CDR3 runs 11 residues. The CDR3 is CSVRGLVGYTF. CDR3 nucleotides: TGCAGCGTTCGGGGCTTAGTTGGCTACACCTTC. The full variable domain, rest sourced from reference TRBV29-1 and TRBJ1-2, is SAVISQKPSRDICQRGTSLTIQCQVDSQVTMMFWYRQQPGQSLTLIATANQGSEATYESGFVIDKFPISRPNLTFSTLTVSNMSPEDSSIYLCSVRGLVGYTFGSGTRLTVV.

The chain carries TRBV7-2 and TRBJ2-7; no clear D. Trimming removed 5 bases from V and 0 bases from J, with 11 bases in between. Germline values: CDR1 SGHTA, CDR2 FQGNSA. CDR3 length: 14 residues. CDR3 sequence: CASSQQTVSYEQYF. The CDR3 DNA is TGTGCCAGCAGCCAACAGACCGTCTCCTACGAGCAGTACTTC.

The chain recombines TRBV29-1 with TRBJ2-7, with 14 bases that match TRBD2. Germline V gene data show CDR1 as SQVTM and CDR2 as ANQGSEA. V was pared by 3 bases and J by 2 bases, with 9 bases of the junction left unmatched. This CDR3 spans 17 amino acids. Here the CDR3 DNA reads TGCAGCGTTGAGAAGCGGACTAGCGGGGGGCGAACCTACGAGCAGTACTTC. It encodes CSVEKRTSGGRTYEQYF.

This clonotype was counted many times. This chain joins TRBV7-2 and TRBJ2-2; D ambiguous. The CDR3 spans 13 residues. Germline CDR1 reads SGHTA; CDR2 reads FQGNSA. Trimming pared 5 bases from V and 8 bases from J, leaving 12 bases between. CDR3 bases: TGTGCCAGCAGCGGTGTTTTTTCTGGGGAGCTGTTTTTT. Its protein product is CASSGVFSGELFF.

There are a few counts of this clonotype. The V and J genes are TRBV12-5 and TRBJ2-5; D may correspond to TRBD1 or TRBD2 (6 bases each). Trimming left V 3 bases short and J 5 bases short, with 25 bases between. Looked up from germline, CDR1 is LGHNT and CDR2 is FRNRAP. The CDR3 spans 18 residues. In DNA form, the CDR3 reads TGTGCTAGTGGTTTAACCGTTTCAGGGGACTCCCGACGGGAGACCCAGTACTTC. Amino acids: CASGLTVSGDSRRETQYF.

This clonotype appeared a few times. The chain is built from TRBV5-1 and TRBJ2-5, with 7 bases aligning to TRBD1. Germline V lookup: CDR1 SGHRS, CDR2 YFSETQ. The CDR3 contains 15 residues. Trimming at V came to 4 bases and at J to 1 base, leaving 7 bases not matched to a gene. DNA of the CDR3: TGCGCCAGCAGCCTGGGGACAGCATCCCAAGAGACCCAGTACTTC. Encoded protein: CASSLGTASQETQYF.

This chain uses TRBV24-1 with TRBJ1-5, with TRBD1 as a possible D gene (6 bases). CDR1 and CDR2 from the germline V gene are KGHDR and SFDVKD. The CDR3 spans 16 residues. V was pared by 11 bases and J by 1 base, with 20 bases between. This CDR3 reads CASSPGTFTSNQPQHF. The DNA of the CDR3 is TGTGCCAGCAGCCCAGGGACATTCACGAGCAATCAGCCCCAGCATTTT.

This chain links TRBV6-5 with TRBJ1-2; D not certain. Trimming took off 0 bases at V and 6 bases at J, with 8 bases between the two ends. This CDR3 has 13 residues. The V gene's germline CDR1 is MNHEY and CDR2 SVGAGI. Here the CDR3 reads CASSYSASDGYTF. The CDR3 bases are TGTGCCAGCAGTTACTCAGCTTCTGATGGCTACACCTTC.

This clonotype was seen a few times. A much larger clone differs by one base, so this may be a read error. Given the absence of the conserved phenylalanine or tryptophan at the CDR3 end, a read error is likely. V gene TRBV12-3 or TRBV12-4 combines with J gene TRBJ1-6; a possible D gene is TRBD1 (5 bases). V was pared by 3 bases and J by 8 bases, with 8 bases between. This CDR3 is 13 amino acids long. CDR3 amino acids: CASSFRQYSPLHV. The CDR3 DNA follows: TGTGCCAGCAGTTTTCGACAGTATTCACCCCTCCACGTT.

This clonotype was seen repeatedly, ten times or more. This chain connects TRBV20-1 to TRBJ2-5, with 7 positions matching TRBD1. The CDR3 sequence is 13 residues long. The V gene's germline CDR1 is DFQATT and CDR2 SNEGSKA (reference sequence). Trimming removed 3 bases from V and 5 bases from J; junction bases left unmatched: 6. As DNA, the CDR3 is TGCAGTGCTAGGGCTAGGGGGCGTGAGACCCAGTACTTC. Protein sequence: CSARARGRETQYF.